The 5 T cell receptor beta chains listed next were all sequenced from one sample in a study of cytomegalovirus exposure and HLA in healthy donors. Both 60 Vbeta primers and 13 Jbeta primers went into the PCR. The assay was immunoSEQ multiplex PCR, and TCRdb's table has in-frame clones only and misses some. This sample has roughly 100,000 clones, with around 57% found just once. Sequenced sample: PBMCs. All receptors derive from a human donor in good health.

The V gene is TRBV10-3, the J gene TRBJ1-5; TRBD1 is a possible D gene (5 bases). The germline V gene encodes CDR1 ENHRY and CDR2 SYGVKD. The CDR3 totals 14 residues. V shed 4 bases and J shed 7 bases, with 14 bases lying between them. The CDR3 here is CAISGGTGGQPQHF. The CDR3 region has the DNA TGTGCCATCAGTGGGGGGACCGGGGGACAGCCCCAGCATTTT.

The chain is built from TRBV10-3 and TRBJ2-7; D gene uncertain. This CDR3 comprises 14 residues. Germline-derived CDR1 and CDR2 are ENHRY and SYGVKD. Trimming removed 2 bases from V and 0 bases from J, with 8 bases in between. This CDR3 reads CAISEVADSYEQYF. In nucleotides, the CDR3 is TGTGCCATCAGTGAGGTGGCAGACTCCTACGAGCAGTACTTC.

About this clone: Additional DNA sequences in this sample encode the identical CDR3. The CDR3 here is CAWSPGQGRYEQYF. CDR3 sequence (DNA): TGTGCCTGGAGCCCCGGACAGGGAAGGTACGAGCAGTACTTC. The chain uses TRBV30 and TRBJ2-7; 8 positions agree with TRBD1. Trimming cost V 3 bases and J 4 bases; bases outside gene matches: 8. The CDR3 runs to 14 residues. Germline CDR1 is GTSNPN and CDR2 is SVGIG (reference sequence).

This chain connects TRBV7-9 to TRBJ2-3; D possibly corresponds to TRBD1 (6 bases). The V end lost 1 base, the J end lost 4 bases, and 12 bases lay between the germline ends. The CDR3 loop spans 15 amino acids. In germline, CDR1 is SEHNR, CDR2 FQNEAQ (reference sequence). CDR3 loop: CASSLGQGKADTQYF. The CDR3 DNA reads TGTGCCAGCAGCTTAGGGCAGGGGAAGGCAGATACGCAGTATTTT.

The V call is TRBV28, the J call TRBJ1-2; 9 bases align to TRBD1. The CDR3 totals 13 residues. V gave up 6 bases and J gave up 3 bases; unmatched junction bases: 2. From germline, CDR1 is MDHEN and CDR2 SYDVKM. CDR3 protein: CASRTGGDYGYTF. The CDR3 region has the DNA TGTGCCAGCAGGACAGGGGGAGACTATGGCTACACCTTC.